One and the same sample provided the 5 T cell receptor beta chains below, sequenced in a study of T cells in Graves' hyperthyroidism and ophthalmopathy (dated by TCRdb to the late 2010s). Libraries were built with multiplex PCR. The sample was run on an Illumina HiSeq 2000. The TCR beta CDR3 regions were amplified from the RNA transcripts. A first-round RT-PCR of the TCR CDR3 used the HTBI primer set with the Qiagen OneStep RT-PCR kit. TCRdb reran the public reads through fastp at Q25 and MiXCR, keeping productive beta chains. Records with the same CDR3 protein are collapsed into one entry carrying the most frequent genes and DNA. This sample gives approximately 610,000 distinct CDR3 sequences in total; over 15% of them show up just once. The leading ten clones occupy approximately 20% of the sample. Sequenced: blood. The receptors derive from a woman aged 18-35 years with Graves' hyperthyroidism.

This clonotype was recorded a few times. The J gene is TRBJ2-2, the V gene TRBV20-1, with TRBD1 matching over 7 bases. The CDR3 is 14 amino acids. Germline V lookup: CDR1 DFQATT, CDR2 SNEGSKA (reference sequence). The trim removed 6 bases at V and 7 bases at J, leaving 11 bases unmatched. CDR3 DNA: TGCAGTGCAAGCCGACAGGGTCCGGTCGGGGAGCTGTTTTTT. Encoded protein: CSASRQGPVGELFF.

CDR3: CSARDGARPSYNEQFF. CDR3 DNA sequence: TGCAGTGCTAGAGATGGAGCTCGGCCCTCCTACAATGAGCAGTTCTTC. The chain joins TRBV20-1 to TRBJ2-1; D is ambiguous. The CDR3 covers 16 residues. Germline-derived CDR1 and CDR2 are DFQATT and SNEGSKA (reference sequence). Trimming took off 0 bases at V and 0 bases at J, with 12 bases between the two ends.

The J gene is TRBJ1-6, the V gene TRBV24-1; D may be TRBD1 (5 bases). The CDR3 is 17 residues long. Germline V gene lookup returns CDR1 KGHDR and CDR2 SFDVKD. Trimming stripped 3 bases from V and 7 bases from J, with 18 bases between. For the CDR3, the DNA is TGTGCCACCAGTGATCCCCTCCAGGGAGGTCGGAATTCACCCCTCCACTTT. Protein product: CATSDPLQGGRNSPLHF.

On this clonotype itself: Mismatch with germline at one junction end may stem from a read error. The gene calls are TRBV16 and TRBJ1-4; D is perhaps TRBD1 (5 bases). The CDR3 is made up of 16 amino acids. CDR1 and CDR2 (germline): KGHSY, FQNENV. CDR3 region: CASCQHHRTTNEKLFF. The DNA of the CDR3 is TGTGCCAGCTGCCAACACCACAGGACAACTAATGAAAAACTGTTTTTT.

The chain is built from TRBV12-3 or TRBV12-4 and TRBJ2-7, with D possibly matching TRBD1 (5 bases). With 7 bases removed from V and 7 bases from J, the gap between germline ends came to 23 bases. CDR3 length: 15 amino acids. The CDR3 DNA follows: TGTGCCAGCACCCAGGGTGCCGGGCCGTACGCGGAGCAGTACTTC. This gives the protein CASTQGAGPYAEQYF.